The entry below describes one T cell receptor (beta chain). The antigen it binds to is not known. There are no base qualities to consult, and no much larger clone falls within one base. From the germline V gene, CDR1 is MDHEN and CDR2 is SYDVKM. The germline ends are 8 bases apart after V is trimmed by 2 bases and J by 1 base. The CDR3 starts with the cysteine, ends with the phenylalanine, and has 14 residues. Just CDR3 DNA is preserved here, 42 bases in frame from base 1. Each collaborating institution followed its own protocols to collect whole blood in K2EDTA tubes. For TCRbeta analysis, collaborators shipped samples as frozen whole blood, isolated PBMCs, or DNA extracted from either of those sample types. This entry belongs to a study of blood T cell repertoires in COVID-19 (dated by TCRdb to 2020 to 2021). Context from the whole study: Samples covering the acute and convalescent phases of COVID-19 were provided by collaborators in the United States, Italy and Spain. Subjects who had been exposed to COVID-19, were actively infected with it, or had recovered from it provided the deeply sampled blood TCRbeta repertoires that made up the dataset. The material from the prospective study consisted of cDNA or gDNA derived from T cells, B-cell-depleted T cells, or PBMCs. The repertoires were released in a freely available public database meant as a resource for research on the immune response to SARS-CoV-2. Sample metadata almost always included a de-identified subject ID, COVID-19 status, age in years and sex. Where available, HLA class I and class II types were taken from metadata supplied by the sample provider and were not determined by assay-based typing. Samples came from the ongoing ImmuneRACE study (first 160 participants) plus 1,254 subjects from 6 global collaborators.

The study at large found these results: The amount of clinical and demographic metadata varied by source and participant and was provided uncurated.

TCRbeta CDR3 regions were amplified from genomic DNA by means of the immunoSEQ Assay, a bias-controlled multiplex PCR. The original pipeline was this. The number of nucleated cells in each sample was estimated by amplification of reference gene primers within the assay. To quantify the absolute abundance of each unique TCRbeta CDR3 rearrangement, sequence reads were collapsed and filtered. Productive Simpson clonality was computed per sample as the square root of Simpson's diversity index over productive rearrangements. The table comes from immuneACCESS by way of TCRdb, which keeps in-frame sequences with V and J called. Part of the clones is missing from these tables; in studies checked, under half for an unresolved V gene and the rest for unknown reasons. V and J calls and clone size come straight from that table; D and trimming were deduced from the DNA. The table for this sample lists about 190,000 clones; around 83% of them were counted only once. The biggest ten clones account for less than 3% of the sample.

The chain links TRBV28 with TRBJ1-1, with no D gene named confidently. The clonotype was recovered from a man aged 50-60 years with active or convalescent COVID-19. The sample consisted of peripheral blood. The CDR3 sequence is CASSLKRENTEAFF. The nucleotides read TGTGCCAGCAGTTTAAAGCGGGAGAACACTGAAGCTTTCTTT.